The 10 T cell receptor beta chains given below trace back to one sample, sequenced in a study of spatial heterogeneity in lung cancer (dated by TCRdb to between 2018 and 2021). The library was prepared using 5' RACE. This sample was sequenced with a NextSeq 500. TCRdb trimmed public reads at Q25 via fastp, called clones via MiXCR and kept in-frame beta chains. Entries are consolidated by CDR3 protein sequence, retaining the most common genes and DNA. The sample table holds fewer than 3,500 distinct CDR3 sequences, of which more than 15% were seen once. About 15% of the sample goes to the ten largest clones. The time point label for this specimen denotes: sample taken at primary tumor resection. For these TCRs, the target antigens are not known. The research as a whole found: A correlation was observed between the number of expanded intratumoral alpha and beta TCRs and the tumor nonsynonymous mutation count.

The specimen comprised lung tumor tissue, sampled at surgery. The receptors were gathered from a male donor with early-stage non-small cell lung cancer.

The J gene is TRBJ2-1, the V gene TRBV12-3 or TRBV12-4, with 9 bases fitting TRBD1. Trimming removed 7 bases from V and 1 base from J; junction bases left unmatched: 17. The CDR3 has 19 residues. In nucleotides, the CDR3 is TGTGCCAGCAATATTAGGGGGACAGGGACCCTAGGATCCTACAATGAGCAGTTCTTC. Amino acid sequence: CASNIRGTGTLGSYNEQFF.

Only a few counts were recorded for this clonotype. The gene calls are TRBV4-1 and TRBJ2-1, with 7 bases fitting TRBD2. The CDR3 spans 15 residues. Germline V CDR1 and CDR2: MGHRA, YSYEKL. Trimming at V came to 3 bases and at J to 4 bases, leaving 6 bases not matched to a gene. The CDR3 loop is CASSHKGGSYNEQFF. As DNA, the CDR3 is TGCGCCAGCAGCCATAAGGGAGGGTCTTACAATGAGCAGTTCTTC.

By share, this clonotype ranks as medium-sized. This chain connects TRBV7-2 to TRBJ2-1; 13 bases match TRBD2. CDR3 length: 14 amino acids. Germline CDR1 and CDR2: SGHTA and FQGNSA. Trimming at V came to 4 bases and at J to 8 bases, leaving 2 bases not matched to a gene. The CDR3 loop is CASSWTSGGDEQFF. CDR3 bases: TGTGCCAGCAGCTGGACTAGCGGGGGCGATGAGCAGTTCTTC.

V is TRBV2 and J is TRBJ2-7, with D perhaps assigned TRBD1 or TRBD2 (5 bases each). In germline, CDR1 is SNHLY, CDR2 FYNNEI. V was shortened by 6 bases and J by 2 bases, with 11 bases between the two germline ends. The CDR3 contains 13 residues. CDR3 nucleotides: TGTGCCAGCAGCTCCGGGACCACCTACGAGCAGTACTTC. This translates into CASSSGTTYEQYF.

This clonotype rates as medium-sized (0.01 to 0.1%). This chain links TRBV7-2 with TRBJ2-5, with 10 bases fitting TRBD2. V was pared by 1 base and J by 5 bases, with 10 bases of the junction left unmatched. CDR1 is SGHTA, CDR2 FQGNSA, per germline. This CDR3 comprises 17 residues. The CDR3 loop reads CASSLGALAGVGETQYF. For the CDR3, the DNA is TGTGCCAGCAGCTTAGGGGCTCTAGCGGGAGTCGGGGAGACCCAGTACTTC.

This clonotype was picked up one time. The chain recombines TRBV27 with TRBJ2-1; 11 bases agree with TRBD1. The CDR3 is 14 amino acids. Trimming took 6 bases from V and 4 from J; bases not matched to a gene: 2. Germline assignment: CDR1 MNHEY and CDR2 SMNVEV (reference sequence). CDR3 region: CASSRDRGYNEQFF. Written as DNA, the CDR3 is TGTGCCAGCAGCCGGGACAGGGGGTACAATGAGCAGTTCTTC.

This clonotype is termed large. The CDR3 nucleotides are TGTGCCAGCAGCTCCGTCACTGAAGCTTTCTTT. Protein product: CASSSVTEAFF. This chain links TRBV7-2 with TRBJ1-1; D uncertain. Trimming took off 4 bases at V and 4 bases at J, with 4 bases between the two ends. Germline V CDR1 and CDR2: SGHTA, FQGNSA. The CDR3 is 11 amino acids. The full variable domain, rest sourced from reference TRBV7-2 and TRBJ1-1, is GAGVSQSPSNKVTEKGKDVELRCDPISGHTALYWYRQSLGQGLEFLIYFQGNSAPDKSGLPSDRFSAERTGGSVSTLTIQRTQQEDSAVYLCASSSVTEAFFGQGTRLTVV.

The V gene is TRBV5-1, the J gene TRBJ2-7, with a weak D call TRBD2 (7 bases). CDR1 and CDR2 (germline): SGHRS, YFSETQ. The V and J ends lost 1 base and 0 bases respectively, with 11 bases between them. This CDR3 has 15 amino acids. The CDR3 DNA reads TGCGCCAGCAGCTTGTCGGGGGGCACCTCCTACGAGCAGTACTTC. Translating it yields CASSLSGGTSYEQYF.

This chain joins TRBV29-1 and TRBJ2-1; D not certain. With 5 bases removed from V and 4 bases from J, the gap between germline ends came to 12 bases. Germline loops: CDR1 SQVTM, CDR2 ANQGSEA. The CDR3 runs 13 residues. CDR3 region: CSVYPGVYNEQFF. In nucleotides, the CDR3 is TGCAGCGTTTACCCTGGAGTTTACAATGAGCAGTTCTTC.

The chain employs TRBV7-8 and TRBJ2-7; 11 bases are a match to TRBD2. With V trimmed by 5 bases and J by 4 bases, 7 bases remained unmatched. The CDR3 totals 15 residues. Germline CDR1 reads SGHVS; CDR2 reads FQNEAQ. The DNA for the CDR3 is TGTGCCAGCAGCCCCCCGGGACTAGCGGCGTACGAGCAGTACTTC. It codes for CASSPPGLAAYEQYF.